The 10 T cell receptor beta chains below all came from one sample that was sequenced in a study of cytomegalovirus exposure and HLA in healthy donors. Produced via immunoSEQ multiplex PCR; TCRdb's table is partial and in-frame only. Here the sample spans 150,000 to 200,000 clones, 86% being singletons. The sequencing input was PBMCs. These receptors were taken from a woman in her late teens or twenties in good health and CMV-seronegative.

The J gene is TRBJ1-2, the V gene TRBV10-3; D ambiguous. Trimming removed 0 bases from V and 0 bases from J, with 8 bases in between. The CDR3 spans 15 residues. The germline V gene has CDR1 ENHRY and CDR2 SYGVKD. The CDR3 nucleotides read TGTGCCATCAGTGAGTCCACCCTAGCTAACTATGGCTACACCTTC. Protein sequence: CAISESTLANYGYTF.

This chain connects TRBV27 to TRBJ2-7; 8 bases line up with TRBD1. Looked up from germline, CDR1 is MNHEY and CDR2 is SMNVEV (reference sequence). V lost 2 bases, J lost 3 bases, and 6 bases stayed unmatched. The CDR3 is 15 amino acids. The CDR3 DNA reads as TGTGCCAGCAGTTTACGGACAGGGACGAACTACGAGCAGTACTTC. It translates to CASSLRTGTNYEQYF.

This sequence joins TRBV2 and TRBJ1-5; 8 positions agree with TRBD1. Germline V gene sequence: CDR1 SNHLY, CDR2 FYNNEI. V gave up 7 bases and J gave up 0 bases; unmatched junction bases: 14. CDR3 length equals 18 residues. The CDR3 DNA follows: TGTGCCAGCATAGGAGAGTGGGACAGGCTTGATAGCAATCAGCCCCAGCATTTT. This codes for CASIGEWDRLDSNQPQHF.

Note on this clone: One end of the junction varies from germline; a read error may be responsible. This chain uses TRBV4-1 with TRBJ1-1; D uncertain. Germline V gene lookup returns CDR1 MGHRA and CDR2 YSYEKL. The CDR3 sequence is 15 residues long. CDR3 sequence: CASSQAGWVRAEAFF. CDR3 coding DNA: TGCGCCAGCAGTCAAGCGGGTTGGGTTCGGGCTGAAGCTTTCTTT.

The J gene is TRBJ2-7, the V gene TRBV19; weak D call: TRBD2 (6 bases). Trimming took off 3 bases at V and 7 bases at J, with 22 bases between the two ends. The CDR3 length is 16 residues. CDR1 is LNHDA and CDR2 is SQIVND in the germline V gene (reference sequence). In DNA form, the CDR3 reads TGTGCCAGTAGTATCTTTCTGGGACTCTCAGCTGGAGAGCAGTACTTC. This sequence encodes CASSIFLGLSAGEQYF.

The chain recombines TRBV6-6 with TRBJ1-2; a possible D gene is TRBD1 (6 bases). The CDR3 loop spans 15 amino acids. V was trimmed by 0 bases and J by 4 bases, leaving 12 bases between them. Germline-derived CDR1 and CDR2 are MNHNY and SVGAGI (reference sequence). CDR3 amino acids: CASSYSNEGGYGYTF. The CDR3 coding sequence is TGTGCCAGCAGTTACTCGAATGAAGGGGGCTATGGCTACACCTTC.

The CDR3 nucleotides are TGCGCCAGCAGCTTGGGGGGTCGGGAAGTCGGCAATCAGCCCCAGCATTTT. Translating gives CASSLGGREVGNQPQHF. V and J are TRBV5-1 and TRBJ1-5; D remains ambiguous. V was shortened by 0 bases and J by 2 bases, with 15 bases between the two germline ends. Germline CDR1 is SGHRS and CDR2 is YFSETQ. The CDR3 has 17 residues.

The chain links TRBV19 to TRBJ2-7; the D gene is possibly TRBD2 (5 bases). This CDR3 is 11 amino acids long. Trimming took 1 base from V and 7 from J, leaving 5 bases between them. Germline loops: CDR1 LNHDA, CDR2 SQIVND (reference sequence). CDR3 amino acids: CASSIAGEQYF. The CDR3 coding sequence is TGTGCCAGTAGTATAGCGGGAGAGCAGTACTTC.

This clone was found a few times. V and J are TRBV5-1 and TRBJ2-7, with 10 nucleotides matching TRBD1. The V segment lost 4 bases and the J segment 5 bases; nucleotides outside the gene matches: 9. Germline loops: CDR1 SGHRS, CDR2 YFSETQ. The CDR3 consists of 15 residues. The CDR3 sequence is CASSPGGTGVHEQYF. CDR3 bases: TGCGCCAGCAGCCCTGGAGGGACAGGGGTCCACGAGCAGTACTTC. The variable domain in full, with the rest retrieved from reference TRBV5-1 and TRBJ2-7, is KAGVTQTPRYLIKTRGQQVTLSCSPISGHRSVSWYQQTPGQGLQFLFEYFSETQRNKGNFPGRFSGRQFSNSRSEMNVSTLELGDSALYLCASSPGGTGVHEQYFGPGTRLTVT.

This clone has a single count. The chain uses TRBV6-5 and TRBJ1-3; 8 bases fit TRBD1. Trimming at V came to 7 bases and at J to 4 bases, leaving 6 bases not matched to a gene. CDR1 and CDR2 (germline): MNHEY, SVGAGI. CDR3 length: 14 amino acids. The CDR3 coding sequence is TGTGCCAGCAATCCCACAGGGGGGGGAAACACCATATATTTT. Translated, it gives CASNPTGGGNTIYF.